A single sample is the source of the 26 T cell receptor beta chains below, sequenced in a study of T cells after yellow fever vaccination. One entry per CDR3 protein results from TCRdb running MiXCR on the 5' RACE reads. The sample has some 350,000 distinct CDR3 sequences; roughly 8.7% are singletons. The input for sequencing was PBMCs, taken on the day of the first yellow fever vaccination. The receptor source for this set is a man aged 18 to 29 who received the YFV17D yellow fever vaccine.

This clonotype was detected only a few times. The J gene is TRBJ1-5, the V gene TRBV20-1; 7 bases line up with TRBD1. This CDR3 contains 13 residues. J lost 6 bases, V lost 4 bases, and 6 bases had no gene match. Germline V gene lookup returns CDR1 DFQATT and CDR2 SNEGSKA (reference sequence). This chain's CDR3 is CSAIEPGGQPQHF. CDR3 bases: TGCAGTGCTATTGAGCCAGGGGGTCAGCCCCAGCATTTT.

This clonotype has just a few counts. This sequence joins TRBV7-8 and TRBJ2-3, with D possibly called TRBD1 or TRBD2 (5 bases each). CDR1 is SGHVS and CDR2 is FQNEAQ in the germline V gene. V was cut by 5 bases and J by 5 bases, with 20 bases left in between. This CDR3 region has 16 residues. CDR3 in DNA: TGTGCCAGCAGCCCCGGGGCTAGTGTACGTATAGATACGCAGTATTTT. Amino acids: CASSPGASVRIDTQYF.

The chain uses TRBV6-1 and TRBJ2-1; TRBD2 is a possible D gene (6 bases). The length of the CDR3 is 15 residues. Germline V CDR1 and CDR2: MNHNS, SASEGT. With 5 bases removed from V and 8 bases from J, the gap between germline ends came to 19 bases. Here the CDR3 DNA reads TGTGCCAGCAGTCTCGCGGGACGGGGAAGGGATGAGCAGTTCTTC. Its translation is CASSLAGRGRDEQFF.

This clonotype was counted many times. CDR3 in DNA: TGTGCCAGCAGCCCACTACTCGGGGATGAGCAGTTCTTC. Protein sequence: CASSPLLGDEQFF. The genes are TRBV7-2 and TRBJ2-1, with D maybe TRBD2 (5 bases). Germline V gene lookup returns CDR1 SGHTA and CDR2 FQGNSA. This CDR3 spans 13 amino acids. The germline V and J ends were trimmed by 5 bases and 8 bases, with 13 bases remaining between them.

The table lists this clonotype with a few counts. Here the CDR3 DNA reads TGTGCCAGCAGTTCACGGCAGACCACAGATACGCAGTATTTT. Translated: CASSSRQTTDTQYF. The J gene is TRBJ2-3, the V gene TRBV12-3 or TRBV12-4, with no clear D. The V end was cut by 4 bases, the J end by 2 bases, with 10 bases between. CDR3 length: 14 amino acids.

This clonotype has ten or more counts. CDR3 nucleotide sequence: TGTGCCATCAGTAGAGGGACCCCGGAGGGGGCGTACGAGCAGTACGTC. This codes for CAISRGTPEGAYEQYV. The chain is built from TRBV10-3 and TRBJ2-7, with D tentatively TRBD1 (7 bases). The V gene lost 5 bases and the J gene lost 4 bases, with 21 bases spanning the gap. Germline V gives CDR1 ENHRY, CDR2 SYGVKD. CDR3 length: 16 amino acids.

V is TRBV28 and J is TRBJ2-2, with 8 bases fitting TRBD1. The CDR3 is 15 amino acids. The germline V gene encodes CDR1 MDHEN and CDR2 SYDVKM. After removal of 7 bases from V and 4 bases from J, the junction contained 8 bases not matched to a gene. CDR3 residues: CASTKDRGRTGELFF. DNA of the CDR3: TGTGCCAGCACTAAAGACAGGGGACGCACCGGGGAGCTGTTTTTT. The full variable domain, its missing parts supplied by reference TRBV28 and TRBJ2-2, is DVKVTQSSRYLVKRTGEKVFLECVQDMDHENMFWYRQDPGLGLRLIYFSYDVKMKEKGDIPEGYSVSREKKERFSLILESASTNQTSMYLCASTKDRGRTGELFFGEGSRLTVL.

In this sample, this clonotype turned up a few times. The chain recombines TRBV18 with TRBJ2-7; 8 positions agree with TRBD1. The CDR3 extends over 14 amino acids. Germline-derived CDR1 and CDR2 are KGHSH and LQKENI. The trim removed 5 bases at V and 3 bases at J, leaving 6 bases unmatched. The CDR3 nucleotides are TGTGCCAGCTCATCACGGACAGGGATCTACGAGCAGTACGTC. Its translation is CASSSRTGIYEQYV.

This clonotype was seen a few times. The chain joins TRBV7-2 to TRBJ1-1; D call uncertain. V was shortened by 5 bases and J by 0 bases, with 10 bases between the two germline ends. Germline-derived CDR1 and CDR2 are SGHTA and FQGNSA. The CDR3 totals 14 residues. The CDR3, as DNA: TGTGCCAGCAGCCTCCACGCAATGAACACTGAAGCTTTCTTT. Translating gives CASSLHAMNTEAFF.

This clonotype was counted a few times. The rearrangement links TRBV11-2 to TRBJ2-1, with 10 positions matching TRBD2. Germline V gene data show CDR1 as SGHAT and CDR2 as FQNNGV. V dropped 4 bases and J dropped 2; count of bases not matched to a gene: 14. This CDR3 has 19 amino acids. The CDR3 DNA reads as TGTGCCAGCAGCTATGGGGGACAGATCGGACTAGCGGCCTACAATGAGCAGTTCTTC. Protein product: CASSYGGQIGLAAYNEQFF.

The rearrangement joins TRBV11-2 to TRBJ1-1, with 8 positions matching TRBD1. The germline V gene has CDR1 SGHAT and CDR2 FQNNGV. After removal of 7 bases from V and 4 bases from J, the junction contained 5 bases not matched to a gene. The CDR3 consists of 13 residues. Written as DNA, the CDR3 is TGTGCCAGCACTCAAACAGGGGGCACTGAAGCTTTCTTT. It translates to CASTQTGGTEAFF.

This rearrangement joins TRBV9 to TRBJ1-2; D call uncertain. The CDR3 is made up of 13 amino acids. Per germline, CDR1 SGDLS and CDR2 YYNGEE. With 1 base removed from V and 5 bases from J, the gap between germline ends came to 9 bases. CDR3: CASSVNDGYGYTF. CDR3 coding DNA: TGTGCCAGCAGCGTAAACGATGGGTATGGCTACACCTTC.

The rearrangement joins TRBV7-3 to TRBJ2-6; either TRBD1 or TRBD2 may fit D (5 bases each). Looked up from germline, CDR1 is SGHTA and CDR2 is FQGTGA. The CDR3 is 18 residues long. V was trimmed by 5 bases and J by 0 bases, leaving 17 bases between them. This CDR3 is CASSPSGTAISGANVLTF. The CDR3 bases are TGTGCCAGCAGCCCCAGTGGGACCGCGATCTCTGGGGCCAACGTCCTGACTTTC.

This clonotype came up a few times. The chain combines TRBV6-5 with TRBJ2-5; D is ambiguous. Looked up from germline, CDR1 is MNHEY and CDR2 is SVGAGI. V lost 2 bases and J lost 5, with 9 bases in between. This CDR3 spans 13 amino acids. The CDR3 here is CASSYRARETQYF. CDR3 coding DNA: TGTGCCAGCAGTTACCGCGCTAGGGAGACCCAGTACTTC.

V and J are TRBV5-1 and TRBJ2-5, with 9 bases lining up with TRBD1. The germline gives CDR1 SGHRS, CDR2 YFSETQ. The CDR3 length is 14 residues. V gave up 6 bases and J gave up 7 bases; unmatched junction bases: 10. As DNA, the CDR3 is TGCGCCAGCAACCGGGACAGGGCTGGAGGGACCCAGTACTTC. As protein: CASNRDRAGGTQYF.

This clonotype appeared many times. The CDR3 is CASSPQLGVNNEQFF. DNA of the CDR3: TGTGCCAGCAGCCCCCAACTCGGGGTAAACAATGAGCAGTTCTTC. The rearrangement joins TRBV7-2 to TRBJ2-1; D is possibly TRBD2 (5 bases). V shed 5 bases and J shed 5 bases, with 16 bases lying between them. In germline, CDR1 is SGHTA, CDR2 FQGNSA. The CDR3 is 15 amino acids. Full variable domain (rest looked up from reference TRBV7-2 and TRBJ2-1): GAGVSQSPSNKVTEKGKDVELRCDPISGHTALYWYRQSLGQGLEFLIYFQGNSAPDKSGLPSDRFSAERTGGSVSTLTIQRTQQEDSAVYLCASSPQLGVNNEQFFGPGTRLTVL.

This clonotype turned up a few times. V is TRBV4-3 and J is TRBJ2-4, with 7 bases that match TRBD1. Germline CDR1 and CDR2: LGHNA and YSLEER. The V gene end was trimmed by 0 bases and the J gene end by 8 bases; junction bases not matched to a gene: 10. The CDR3 covers 16 residues. The CDR3 sequence: CASSQDVADREYIQYF. The CDR3 region has the DNA TGCGCCAGCAGCCAAGATGTTGCCGACAGGGAGTACATTCAGTACTTC.

V usage is TRBV7-8 and J usage is TRBJ2-7, with 8 nucleotides matching TRBD1. The CDR3 is 14 residues long. The V and J ends lost 5 bases and 2 bases, in that order; junction bases with no gene match: 5. Per the germline V gene, CDR1 is SGHVS and CDR2 is FQNEAQ. The CDR3 sequence: CASSLDRETYEQYF. DNA for the CDR3: TGTGCCAGCAGCCTGGACAGGGAGACCTACGAGCAGTACTTC.

This clonotype has only a few counts. The genes are TRBV5-4 and TRBJ2-2, with a weak D call TRBD2 (6 bases). The V and J ends lost 0 bases and 6 bases respectively, with 24 bases between them. The CDR3 consists of 19 residues. Germline V lookup: CDR1 SGHNT, CDR2 YYREEE (reference sequence). CDR3 DNA: TGTGCCAGCAGCTTGGATCTCTCCTGGGAGGTTGTTGGAGCCGGGGAGCTGTTTTTT. The encoded protein is CASSLDLSWEVVGAGELFF.

The sample holds a few counts of this clonotype. The V gene is TRBV7-2, the J gene TRBJ2-1; D call uncertain. The CDR3 sequence is 16 residues long. Germline V gene lookup returns CDR1 SGHTA and CDR2 FQGNSA. Trimming took 1 base from V and 7 from J, leaving 17 bases between them. Here the CDR3 reads CASSLGSEFSKNEQFF. The CDR3 DNA is TGTGCCAGCAGCTTAGGGTCCGAATTTAGCAAGAATGAGCAGTTCTTC.

This clonotype was observed a handful of times. This chain joins TRBV4-3 and TRBJ2-3; 9 positions match TRBD2. V shed 4 bases, J shed 3 bases, and the junction held 5 bases outside the gene matches. This CDR3 spans 15 amino acids. The germline V gene has CDR1 LGHNA and CDR2 YSLEER. CDR3 nucleotides: TGCGCCAGCAGCCCGGCTAGCGGGGCTACAGATACGCAGTATTTT. Translating gives CASSPASGATDTQYF.

This clonotype has only a few counts. The chain carries TRBV20-1 and TRBJ1-2; possible D gene TRBD1, 6 bases. Trimming took 3 bases from V and 2 from J, leaving 7 bases between them. The V gene's germline CDR1 is DFQATT and CDR2 SNEGSKA (reference sequence). This CDR3 has 12 amino acids. This chain's CDR3 is CSARQGNYGYTF. The CDR3 region has the DNA TGCAGTGCTAGGCAGGGGAACTATGGCTACACCTTC.

The chain has TRBV15 and TRBJ1-3; 9 bases match TRBD1. The CDR3 length is 18 residues. Per the germline V gene, CDR1 is LNHNV and CDR2 is YYDKDF (reference sequence). V lost 1 base and J lost 0; bases outside the gene matches: 7. Here the CDR3 reads CATSRVTGGLSSGNTIYF. The CDR3 DNA follows: TGTGCCACCAGCAGAGTAACAGGGGGCCTTAGCTCTGGAAACACCATATATTTT.

The chain couples TRBV5-4 to TRBJ2-5; no clear D gene. The CDR3 contains 15 residues. Germline values: CDR1 SGHNT, CDR2 YYREEE (reference sequence). V lost 3 bases and J 7 bases, leaving 19 bases between the germline ends. Here the CDR3 reads CASSSLNSQVWTQYF. CDR3 nucleotide sequence: TGTGCCAGCAGCTCTCTGAATAGCCAGGTCTGGACCCAGTACTTC.

CDR3 sequence reads: CASGRTSTYEQYF. CDR3 bases: TGTGCCAGCGGTAGGACATCTACCTACGAGCAGTACTTC. V is TRBV7-2 and J is TRBJ2-7; a possible D gene is TRBD1 (5 bases). Trimming removed 8 bases from V and 2 bases from J, with 13 bases in between. CDR1 is SGHTA, CDR2 FQGNSA, per germline. The CDR3 sequence is 13 residues long. The whole variable domain, remainder taken from reference TRBV7-2 and TRBJ2-7, is GAGVSQSPSNKVTEKGKDVELRCDPISGHTALYWYRQSLGQGLEFLIYFQGNSAPDKSGLPSDRFSAERTGGSVSTLTIQRTQQEDSAVYLCASGRTSTYEQYFGPGTRLTVT.

V is TRBV19 and J is TRBJ2-1; TRBD2 matches at 8 bases. Germline V gene lookup returns CDR1 LNHDA and CDR2 SQIVND (reference sequence). V lost 3 bases and J lost 6; bases outside the gene matches: 7. The CDR3 consists of 15 residues. Here the CDR3 reads CASSIFGTRSNEQFF. The CDR3 bases are TGTGCCAGTAGTATTTTCGGGACTAGGAGCAATGAGCAGTTCTTC.